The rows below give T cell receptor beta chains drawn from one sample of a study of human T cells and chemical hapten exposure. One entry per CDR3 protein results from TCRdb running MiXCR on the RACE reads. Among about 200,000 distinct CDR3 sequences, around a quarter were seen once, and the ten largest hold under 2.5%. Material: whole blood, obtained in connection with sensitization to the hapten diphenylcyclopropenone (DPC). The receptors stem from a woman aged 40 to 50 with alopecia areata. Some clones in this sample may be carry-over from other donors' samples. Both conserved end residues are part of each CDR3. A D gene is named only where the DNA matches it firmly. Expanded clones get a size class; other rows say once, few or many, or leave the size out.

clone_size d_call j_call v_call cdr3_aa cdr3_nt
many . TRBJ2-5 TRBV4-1 CASSQDRLAVETQYF TGCGCCAGCAGCCAAGACCGGCTAGCAGTGGAGACCCAGTACTTC
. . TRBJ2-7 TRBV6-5 CASSSMTGPPYEQYF TGTGCCAGCAGTTCCATGACAGGTCCCCCCTACGAGCAGTACTTC
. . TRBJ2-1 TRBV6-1 CASRALTRISYNEQFF TGTGCCAGCAGGGCCCTTACTAGAATCTCCTACAATGAGCAGTTCTTC
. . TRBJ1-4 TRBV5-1 CASSREGVNEKLFF TGCGCCAGCAGCCGGGAAGGAGTGAATGAAAAACTGTTTTTT
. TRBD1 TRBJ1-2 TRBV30 CAWRSGQSNYGYTF TGTGCCTGGAGGTCGGGACAGTCAAACTATGGCTACACCTTC
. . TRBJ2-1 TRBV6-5 CASSIQGSSYNEQFF TGTGCCAGCAGCATACAGGGAAGCTCCTACAATGAGCAGTTCTTC
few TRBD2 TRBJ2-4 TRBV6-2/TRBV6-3 CASSYTWMEREGRNIQYF TGTGCCAGCAGTTACACCTGGATGGAGCGGGAGGGCCGGAACATTCAGTACTTC
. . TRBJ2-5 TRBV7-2 CASSLDLMRADTQYF TGTGCCAGCAGCTTAGATCTGATGAGGGCGGACACCCAGTACTTC
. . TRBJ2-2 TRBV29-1 CSVGTSVRGELFF TGCAGCGTTGGTACCTCGGTGCGGGGGGAGCTGTTTTTT
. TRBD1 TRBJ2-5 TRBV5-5 CASSSLDRGQETQYF TGTGCCAGCAGCTCCCTGGACAGGGGGCAAGAGACCCAGTACTTC
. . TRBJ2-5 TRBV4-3 CASSQGDSPAETQYF TGCGCCAGCAGCCAAGGGGACTCCCCAGCAGAGACCCAGTACTTC
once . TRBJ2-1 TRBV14 CASSRLGSSYNEQFF TGTGCCAGCAGTCGACTAGGCAGCTCCTACAATGAGCAGTTCTTC
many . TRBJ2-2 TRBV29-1 CSVESWTGELFF TGCAGCGTTGAGTCGTGGACCGGGGAGCTGTTTTTT
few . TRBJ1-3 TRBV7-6 CASSLVEGRGLSGNTIYF TGTGCCAGCAGCTTAGTGGAGGGAAGAGGGCTCTCTGGAAACACCATATATTTT
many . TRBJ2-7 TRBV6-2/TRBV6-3 CASRLRGARHEQYF TGTGCCAGCAGACTCCGTGGAGCGCGGCACGAGCAGTACTTC
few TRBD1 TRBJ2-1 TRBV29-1 CSVEDPTGAAYNEQFF TGCAGCGTTGAAGATCCTACAGGGGCCGCCTACAATGAGCAGTTCTTC
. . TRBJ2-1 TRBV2 CASSVQLNEQFF TGTGCCAGCAGTGTTCAGTTAAATGAGCAGTTCTTC
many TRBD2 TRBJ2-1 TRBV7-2 CASSRVETSGSWQFF TGTGCCAGCAGCCGAGTCGAAACTAGCGGGAGTTGGCAGTTCTTC
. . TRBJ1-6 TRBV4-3 CASSQTGDRRNSPLHF TGCGCCAGCAGCCAAACAGGTGACCGTAGGAATTCACCCCTCCACTTT
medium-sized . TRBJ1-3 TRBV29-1 CSVEDQAHSGNTIYF TGCAGCGTTGAGGATCAGGCCCACTCTGGAAACACCATATATTTT
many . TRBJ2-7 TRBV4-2 CASSQAGGEQYF TGTGCCAGCAGCCAAGCCGGAGGCGAGCAGTACTTC
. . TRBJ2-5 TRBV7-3 CASSLGSVQYF TGTGCCAGCAGCCTCGGGTCGGTCCAGTACTTC
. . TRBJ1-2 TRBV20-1 CSARDPQGSDYGYTF TGCAGTGCTAGAGATCCCCAGGGGTCGGACTATGGCTACACCTTC
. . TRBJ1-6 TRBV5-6 CASSPSFGRPSPLHF TGTGCCAGCAGCCCTTCCTTCGGGCGACCGTCACCCCTCCACTTT
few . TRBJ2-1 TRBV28 CASSLQTPSEQFF TGTGCCAGCAGTTTACAAACACCCAGTGAGCAGTTCTTC
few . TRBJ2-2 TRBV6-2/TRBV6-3 CASNKLAGELFF TGTGCCAGCAACAAACTCGCCGGGGAGCTGTTTTTT
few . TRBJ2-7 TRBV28 CASSSGGPTYEQYF TGTGCCAGCAGTTCGGGCGGCCCGACCTACGAGCAGTACTTC
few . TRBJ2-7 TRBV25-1 CASCSRGPPYEQYF TGTGCCAGCTGTTCCAGGGGTCCGCCCTACGAGCAGTACTTC
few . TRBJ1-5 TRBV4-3 CASSQTGQGNQPQHF TGCGCCAGCAGCCAGACGGGCCAGGGGAATCAGCCCCAGCATTTT
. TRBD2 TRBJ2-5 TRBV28 CATRLAGEETQYF TGTGCCACCCGACTAGCGGGAGAAGAGACCCAGTACTTC
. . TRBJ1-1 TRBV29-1 CSVGQGLTNTEAFF TGCAGCGTGGGACAAGGGCTAACGAACACTGAAGCTTTCTTT
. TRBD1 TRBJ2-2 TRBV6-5 CASSYGGTGFAGELFF TGTGCCAGCAGTTACGGCGGGACAGGGTTCGCCGGGGAGCTGTTTTTT
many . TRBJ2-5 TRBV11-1 CASSSSRETQYF TGTGCCAGCAGCTCCTCCCGGGAGACCCAGTACTTC
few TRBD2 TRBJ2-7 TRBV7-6 CASSTPGLEHEQYF TGTGCCAGCAGCACCCCGGGACTAGAGCACGAGCAGTACTTC
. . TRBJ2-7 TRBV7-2 CASSPQGASVQYF TGTGCCAGCAGCCCCCAAGGGGCTAGCGTGCAGTACTTC
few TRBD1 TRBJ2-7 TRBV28 CASRGTGSYEQYF TGTGCCAGCAGAGGGACAGGGTCCTACGAGCAGTACTTC
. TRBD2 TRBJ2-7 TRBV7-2 CASSLAQSWTSGRLEQYF TGTGCCAGCAGCTTAGCTCAGTCTTGGACTAGCGGGAGGCTCGAGCAGTACTTC
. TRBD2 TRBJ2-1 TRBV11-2 CASSIRTSGSGGQFF TGTGCCAGCAGCATTCGGACTAGCGGGAGTGGGGGGCAGTTCTTC
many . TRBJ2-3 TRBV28 CASSPRGDTQYF TGTGCCAGCAGTCCGAGGGGGGATACGCAGTATTTT
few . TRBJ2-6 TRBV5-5 CASSLVLSPGANVLTF TGTGCCAGCAGCTTGGTCCTCAGCCCTGGAGCCAACGTCCTGACTTTC
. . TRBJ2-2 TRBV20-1 CSAREDSYNTGELFF TGCAGTGCTAGGGAGGACAGTTATAACACCGGGGAGCTGTTTTTT
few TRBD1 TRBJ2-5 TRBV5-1 CASSTGEETQYF TGCGCCAGCAGCACAGGGGAAGAGACCCAGTACTTC
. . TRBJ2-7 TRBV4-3 CASSQEGASVDEQYF TGCGCCAGCAGCCAAGAAGGGGCTAGTGTCGACGAGCAGTACTTC
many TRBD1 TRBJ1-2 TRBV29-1 CSVSTTGGGLGYTF TGCAGCGTTTCCACCACAGGGGGCGGACTTGGCTACACCTTC
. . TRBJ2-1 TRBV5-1 CASSSDPRGGNEQFF TGCGCCAGCAGCTCGGACCCCAGGGGAGGTAATGAGCAGTTCTTC
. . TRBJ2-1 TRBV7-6 CASSLSAGPYNEQFF TGTGCCAGCAGCTTATCGGCGGGGCCCTACAATGAGCAGTTCTTC
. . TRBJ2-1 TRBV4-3 CASSQAYGAVSYNEQFF TGCGCCAGCAGCCAGGCATATGGGGCGGTCTCCTACAATGAGCAGTTCTTC
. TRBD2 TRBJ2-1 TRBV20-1 CSAPTLAGVSYNEQFF TGCAGTGCCCCAACACTAGCGGGAGTTTCCTACAATGAGCAGTTCTTC
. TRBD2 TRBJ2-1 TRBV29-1 CSVGASGSFSEQFF TGCAGCGTTGGGGCTAGCGGGAGTTTTAGTGAGCAGTTCTTC
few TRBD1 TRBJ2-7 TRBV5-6 CASRRQGAGYEQYF TGTGCCAGCCGCCGACAGGGGGCAGGGTACGAGCAGTACTTC
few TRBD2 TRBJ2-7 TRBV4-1 CASSSRESSGRAHEQYF TGCGCCAGCAGCAGCAGGGAATCTAGCGGGAGGGCCCACGAGCAGTACTTC
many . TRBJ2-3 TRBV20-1 CSARDRRASTDTQYF TGCAGTGCTAGAGATCGCCGGGCGAGCACAGATACGCAGTATTTT
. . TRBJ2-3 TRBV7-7 CASSASGTDTQYF TGTGCTAGCAGCGCCTCGGGGACAGATACGCAGTATTTT
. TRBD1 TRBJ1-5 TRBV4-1 CASSVQGSNQPQHF TGCGCCAGCAGCGTACAGGGGAGCAATCAGCCCCAGCATTTT
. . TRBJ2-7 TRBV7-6 CASSRAQGRGYEQYF TGTGCCAGCAGCCGCGCGCAGGGCCGGGGTTACGAGCAGTACTTC
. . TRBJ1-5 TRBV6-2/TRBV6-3 CASSTRTGAYSNQPQHF TGTGCCAGCAGTACCCGAACAGGAGCTTATAGCAATCAGCCCCAGCATTTT
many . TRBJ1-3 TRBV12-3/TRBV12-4 CASILWISGNTIYF TGTGCCAGCATTCTTTGGATCTCTGGAAACACCATATATTTT
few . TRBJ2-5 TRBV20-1 CSTSGPTAEETQYF TGCAGTACATCCGGTCCTACGGCTGAAGAGACCCAGTACTTC